The 24 T cell receptor beta chains below all came from one sample that was sequenced in a study of long-term antiretroviral therapy in people with HIV. immunoSEQ v3.0 was run at survey level. The method was immunoSEQ multiplex PCR; TCRdb's version includes in-frame clones alone and lacks a portion of them. The data contain roughly 28,000 clones, 90% to 95% of them singletons. Source: unsorted PBMCs, taken roughly 6 years after starting antiretroviral therapy. These receptors were obtained from a man aged 25-45 years with HIV.

J is TRBJ1-1 and V is TRBV7-2; D possibly corresponds to TRBD1 (6 bases). The V end was cut by 7 bases, the J end by 8 bases, with 14 bases between. The CDR3 has 12 residues. Germline values: CDR1 SGHTA, CDR2 FQGNSA. The CDR3 DNA sequence: TGTGCCAGCAATGATATCGACAGGGAAGCTTTCTTT. Its translation is CASNDIDREAFF.

The genes are TRBV4-2 and TRBJ1-3, with D uncertain. Trimming removed 3 bases from V and 3 bases from J, with 15 bases in between. CDR3 length: 16 amino acids. Germline loops: CDR1 LGHNA, CDR2 YNFKEQ. CDR3 sequence reads: CASSHLSDGVGNTIYF. The DNA of the CDR3 is TGTGCCAGCAGCCACCTATCAGACGGGGTTGGAAACACCATATATTTT.

The chain combines TRBV10-3 with TRBJ2-3; 7 nucleotides align to TRBD1. Trimming at V came to 6 bases and at J to 3 bases, leaving 9 bases not matched to a gene. The V gene's germline CDR1 is ENHRY and CDR2 SYGVKD. This CDR3 has 15 amino acids. CDR3 bases: TGTGCCATCAGCACCCAGGGACAGCCGACAGATACGCAGTATTTT. Protein sequence: CAISTQGQPTDTQYF.

V is TRBV18 and J is TRBJ2-3; D call uncertain. This CDR3 is 13 amino acids long. CDR1 and CDR2 (germline): KGHSH, LQKENI. Trimming pared 4 bases from V and 5 bases from J, leaving 10 bases between. This CDR3 is CASSLPTRDTQYF. The CDR3 DNA follows: TGTGCCAGCTCACTTCCAACGCGAGATACGCAGTATTTT.

V usage is TRBV7-9 and J usage is TRBJ1-2; 8 bases map to TRBD1. J lost 3 bases, V lost 4 bases, and 10 bases had no gene match. The germline gives CDR1 SEHNR, CDR2 FQNEAQ (reference sequence). The CDR3 extends over 16 amino acids. CDR3 amino acids: CASSSTPGQGDYGYTF. The CDR3 nucleotides read TGTGCCAGCAGCTCGACACCTGGACAGGGAGACTATGGCTACACCTTC.

The rearrangement links TRBV29-1 to TRBJ1-2; TRBD1 might be the D (6 bases). CDR1 SQVTM and CDR2 ANQGSEA come from the germline V gene. The V end was cut by 7 bases, the J end by 3 bases, with 15 bases between. The CDR3 contains 13 residues. This CDR3 is CSAYRVSDYGYTF. Written as DNA, the CDR3 is TGCAGCGCCTACAGGGTTTCTGACTATGGCTACACCTTC.

The gene calls are TRBV5-1 and TRBJ1-5, with D hard to call. The CDR3 is made up of 15 amino acids. From germline, CDR1 is SGHRS and CDR2 YFSETQ. The V end lost 0 bases, the J end lost 2 bases, and 9 bases lay between the germline ends. The CDR3 DNA reads as TGCGCCAGCAGCTTGGAGGGTACGCGCAATCAGCCCCAGCATTTT. This sequence encodes CASSLEGTRNQPQHF. The variable domain in full, with the rest retrieved from reference TRBV5-1 and TRBJ1-5, is KAGVTQTPRYLIKTRGQQVTLSCSPISGHRSVSWYQQTPGQGLQFLFEYFSETQRNKGNFPGRFSGRQFSNSRSEMNVSTLELGDSALYLCASSLEGTRNQPQHFGDGTRLSIL.

V is TRBV18 and J is TRBJ2-7, with 7 bases identical to TRBD1. J was trimmed by 6 bases and V by 5 bases; bases with no gene match: 4. The V gene's germline CDR1 is KGHSH and CDR2 LQKENI. The CDR3 has 12 amino acids. The CDR3 reads CASSKQGSEQYF. The CDR3 coding sequence is TGTGCCAGCTCAAAACAGGGGTCCGAGCAGTACTTC.

This rearrangement joins TRBV2 to TRBJ2-7; D remains ambiguous. CDR1 and CDR2 (germline): SNHLY, FYNNEI. Trimming left V 10 bases short and J 0 bases short, with 16 bases between. This CDR3 is built from 14 residues. Here the CDR3 reads CAILTPDISYEQYF. DNA of the CDR3: TGTGCCATACTAACCCCCGATATCTCCTACGAGCAGTACTTC.

The J gene is TRBJ2-5, the V gene TRBV6-1; the match to TRBD1 covers 8 bases. J lost 5 bases, V lost 8 bases, and 13 bases had no gene match. Germline loops: CDR1 MNHNS, CDR2 SASEGT. The CDR3 is 15 amino acids. The DNA for the CDR3 is TGTGCCAGCCCCCAGGGGGCAGGACCGTTGGAGACCCAGTACTTC. Protein product: CASPQGAGPLETQYF.

The V call is TRBV11-2, the J call TRBJ2-7; D is undetermined. Trimming removed 1 base at V and 0 bases at J, with 7 bases between. Germline CDR1 reads SGHAT; CDR2 reads FQNNGV. This CDR3 has 14 residues. The CDR3 sequence is CASSLGQHSYEQYF. CDR3 nucleotides: TGTGCCAGCAGCTTAGGGCAGCACTCCTACGAGCAGTACTTC.

CDR3 nucleotides: TGTGCCAGCAGGGGTACAGGGAACACTGAAGCTTTCTTT. It is translated as CASRGTGNTEAFF. This sequence joins TRBV6-1 and TRBJ1-1; maybe TRBD1 (5 bases). Germline V CDR1 and CDR2: MNHNS, SASEGT. CDR3 length: 13 amino acids. The V end lost 6 bases, the J end lost 1 base, and 9 bases lay between the germline ends.

J is TRBJ2-5 and V is TRBV7-9; the D call may be TRBD1 or TRBD2 (5 bases each). Deletions cut 1 base from V and 3 bases from J, with 24 bases between. Germline V lookup: CDR1 SEHNR, CDR2 FQNEAQ (reference sequence). The CDR3 loop spans 19 amino acids. The CDR3 DNA sequence: TGTGCCAGCAGCTTAGGACGACTACTTATTGAGGGGTCCAAAGAGACCCAGTACTTC. This translates into CASSLGRLLIEGSKETQYF.

This chain joins TRBV6-4 and TRBJ2-3, with 14 bases matching TRBD2. Germline assignment: CDR1 MRHNA and CDR2 SNTAGT. CDR3 length equals 14 residues. The J segment lost 9 bases and the V segment lost 3 bases, leaving 2 bases of the junction unmatched. CDR3 region: CASSEGLAGDTQYF. CDR3 nucleotide sequence: TGTGCCAGCAGTGAGGGACTAGCGGGAGACACGCAGTATTTT.

This sequence joins TRBV30 and TRBJ1-2, with unresolved D. The CDR3 length is 13 residues. The V end was cut by 1 base, the J end by 4 bases, with 10 bases between. From germline, CDR1 is GTSNPN and CDR2 SVGIG (reference sequence). Here the CDR3 reads CAWSARVSYGYTF. The CDR3 DNA is TGTGCCTGGAGTGCGAGGGTCTCCTATGGCTACACCTTC.

The chain recombines TRBV5-1 with TRBJ2-7, with unresolved D. Germline V gives CDR1 SGHRS, CDR2 YFSETQ. This CDR3 comprises 12 residues. The germline V and J ends were trimmed by 1 base and 2 bases, with 4 bases remaining between them. CDR3 nucleotides: TGCGCCAGCAGCTTGAGTGCCTACGAGCAGTACTTC. It yields the protein CASSLSAYEQYF. Combining the CDR3 with reference TRBV5-1 and TRBJ2-7 gives the whole variable domain KAGVTQTPRYLIKTRGQQVTLSCSPISGHRSVSWYQQTPGQGLQFLFEYFSETQRNKGNFPGRFSGRQFSNSRSEMNVSTLELGDSALYLCASSLSAYEQYFGPGTRLTVT.

The gene calls are TRBV6-5 and TRBJ1-4; D is ambiguous. Germline loops: CDR1 MNHEY, CDR2 SVGAGI. Trimming stripped 5 bases from V and 7 bases from J, with 14 bases between. The CDR3 is 14 amino acids. As DNA, the CDR3 is TGTGCCAGCAGTATGGGAAACCCAGGTGAAAAACTGTTTTTT. Amino acids: CASSMGNPGEKLFF.

This chain joins TRBV5-5 and TRBJ2-7, with 10 bases fitting TRBD2. Germline CDR1 reads SGHKS; CDR2 reads YYEKEE (reference sequence). The CDR3 has 17 residues. Losses at the gene ends were 1 base for V and 0 bases for J; bases not matched to a gene: 7. The CDR3 here is CASSLRLAGGSSYEQYF. The CDR3 DNA follows: TGTGCCAGCAGCTTGAGATTAGCGGGGGGCAGCTCCTACGAGCAGTACTTC.

J is TRBJ1-1 and V is TRBV5-1; 7 nucleotides agree with TRBD1. The trim removed 6 bases at V and 3 bases at J, leaving 8 bases unmatched. From germline, CDR1 is SGHRS and CDR2 YFSETQ. The CDR3 loop spans 14 amino acids. The CDR3 loop is CASTRQGVDTEAFF. DNA for the CDR3: TGCGCCAGCACCCGGCAGGGGGTAGACACTGAAGCTTTCTTT.

The genes are TRBV5-1 and TRBJ2-5, with 7 bases lining up with TRBD1. Trimming removed 2 bases from V and 5 bases from J; junction bases left unmatched: 6. There are 14 residues in the CDR3. Germline V gene data show CDR1 as SGHRS and CDR2 as YFSETQ. The CDR3 coding sequence is TGCGCCAGCAGCTTTGGACAGGACTGGGAGACCCAGTACTTC. This translates into CASSFGQDWETQYF. The full variable domain, completed using reference TRBV5-1 and TRBJ2-5, is KAGVTQTPRYLIKTRGQQVTLSCSPISGHRSVSWYQQTPGQGLQFLFEYFSETQRNKGNFPGRFSGRQFSNSRSEMNVSTLELGDSALYLCASSFGQDWETQYFGPGTRLLVL.

CDR3 sequence: CASPTPWNTEAFF. The CDR3 DNA is TGTGCCAGTCCCACTCCTTGGAACACTGAAGCTTTCTTT. This chain joins TRBV19 and TRBJ1-1; D unresolved. The CDR3 has 13 amino acids. The germline V gene encodes CDR1 LNHDA and CDR2 SQIVND (reference sequence). V was clipped by 8 bases and J by 1 base, with 11 bases between them.

This chain links TRBV30 with TRBJ1-5, with a tentative D call TRBD1 (5 bases). This CDR3 is built from 13 residues. V was shortened by 4 bases and J by 4 bases, with 11 bases between the two germline ends. Germline V gene sequence: CDR1 GTSNPN, CDR2 SVGIG (reference sequence). CDR3 nucleotide sequence: TGTGCCTGGAATAGGGGTCTGAATCAGCCCCAGCATTTT. Translated, it gives CAWNRGLNQPQHF.

The CDR3 bases are TGTGCCAGCAGTTTTTCGCAGACTGAGCAGTTCTTC. It yields the protein CASSFSQTEQFF. This rearrangement joins TRBV28 to TRBJ2-1; D gene uncertain. This CDR3 is 12 amino acids long. V lost 3 bases and J lost 9, with 9 bases in between. Germline V gene sequence: CDR1 MDHEN, CDR2 SYDVKM.

CDR3: CASSGTTGLRGYTF. The CDR3, as DNA: TGTGCCAGCAGCGGGACGACAGGTCTAAGAGGCTACACCTTC. V and J are TRBV6-6 and TRBJ1-2; perhaps TRBD1 as D (6 bases). V lost 6 bases to trimming and J lost 8 bases, with 19 bases between them. Germline CDR1 is MNHNY and CDR2 is SVGAGI (reference sequence). This CDR3 is 14 amino acids long.